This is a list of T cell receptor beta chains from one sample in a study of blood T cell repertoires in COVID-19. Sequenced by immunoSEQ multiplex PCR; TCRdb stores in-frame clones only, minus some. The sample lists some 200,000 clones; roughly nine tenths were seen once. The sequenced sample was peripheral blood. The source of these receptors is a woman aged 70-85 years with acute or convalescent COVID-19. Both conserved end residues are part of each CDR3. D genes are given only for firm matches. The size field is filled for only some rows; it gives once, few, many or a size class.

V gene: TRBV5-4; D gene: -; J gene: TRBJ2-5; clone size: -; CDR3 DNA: TGTGCCAGCAGCTTGAGGTCAGGGCGGCAAGAGACCCAGTACTTC; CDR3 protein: CASSLRSGRQETQYF
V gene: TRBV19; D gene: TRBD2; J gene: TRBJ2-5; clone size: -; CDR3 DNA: TGTGCCAGTAGTATATCCCCGGGAGGGATAGAGACCCAGTACTTC; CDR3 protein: CASSISPGGIETQYF
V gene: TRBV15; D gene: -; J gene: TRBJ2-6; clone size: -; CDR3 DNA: TGTGCCACCAGCAAGCGGGTCTCTGGGGCCAACGTCCTGACTTTC; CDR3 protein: CATSKRVSGANVLTF
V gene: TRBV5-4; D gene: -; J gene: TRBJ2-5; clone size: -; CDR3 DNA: TGTGCCAGCAGCCCCGGACTACGTGTTGAGACCCAGTACTTC; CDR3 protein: CASSPGLRVETQYF
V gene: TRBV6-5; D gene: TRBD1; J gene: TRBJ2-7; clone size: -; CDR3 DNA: TGTGCCAGCGGGACAGGGGTTTTACCACCCTACGAGCAGTACTTC; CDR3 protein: CASGTGVLPPYEQYF
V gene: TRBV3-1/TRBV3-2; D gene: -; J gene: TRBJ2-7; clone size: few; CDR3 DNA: TGTGCCAGCAGCCAAGGGGGGCGCTTCTCCTACGAGCAGTACTTC; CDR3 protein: CASSQGGRFSYEQYF
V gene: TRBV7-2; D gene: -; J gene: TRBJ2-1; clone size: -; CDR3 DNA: TGTGCCAGCAGCTTATCCCCGGGGAACAATGAGCAGTTCTTC; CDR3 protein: CASSLSPGNNEQFF
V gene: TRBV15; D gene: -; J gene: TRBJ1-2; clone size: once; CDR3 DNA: TGTGCCACCAGCAGAGGAGGGGGTGGAAATTATGGCTACACCTTC; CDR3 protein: CATSRGGGGNYGYTF
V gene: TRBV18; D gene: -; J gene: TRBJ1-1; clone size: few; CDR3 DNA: TGTGCCAGCTCACCATTAGGGGTAAACACTGAAGCTTTCTTT; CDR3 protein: CASSPLGVNTEAFF
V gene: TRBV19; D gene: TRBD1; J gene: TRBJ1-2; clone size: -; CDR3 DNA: TGTGCCAGTTCCAGGACAGGGGGCAGATTCGGCTACACCTTC; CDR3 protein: CASSRTGGRFGYTF
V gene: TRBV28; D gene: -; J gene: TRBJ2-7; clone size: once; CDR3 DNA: TGTGCCAGCAGTTTTCGCTCGACTAGTCTCGAGCAGTACTTC; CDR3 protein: CASSFRSTSLEQYF
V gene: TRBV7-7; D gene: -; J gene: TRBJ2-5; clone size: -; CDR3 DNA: TGTGCCAGCAGCTCCTCCGGAGCGGGCGTTTCGCGGACCCAGTACTTC; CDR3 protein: CASSSSGAGVSRTQYF
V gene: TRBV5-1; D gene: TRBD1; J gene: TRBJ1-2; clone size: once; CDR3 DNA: TGCGCCAGCAGCTTGCCATCATCGGGACAGGGGAGGGAATACTATGGCTACACCTTC; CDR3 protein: CASSLPSSGQGREYYGYTF
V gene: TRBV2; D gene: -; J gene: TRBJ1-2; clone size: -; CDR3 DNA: TGTGCCAGCAGCCTAAAGGGGAGGGAAGGCTACACCTTC; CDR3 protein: CASSLKGREGYTF
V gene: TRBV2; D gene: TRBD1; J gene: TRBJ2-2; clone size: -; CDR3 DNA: TGTGCCAGAACAGGGGGCGCGAACACCGGGGAGCTGTTTTTT; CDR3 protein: CARTGGANTGELFF
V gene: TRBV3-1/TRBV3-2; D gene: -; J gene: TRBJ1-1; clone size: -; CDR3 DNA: TGTGCCAGCAGCCAACGAAGGATGCAGGGCCCTGAAGCTTTCTTT; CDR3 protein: CASSQRRMQGPEAFF
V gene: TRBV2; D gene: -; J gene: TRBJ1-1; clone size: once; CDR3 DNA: TGTGCCAGCAGTGGACCGGTGGGAGGGAACACTGAAGCTTTCTTT; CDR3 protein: CASSGPVGGNTEAFF
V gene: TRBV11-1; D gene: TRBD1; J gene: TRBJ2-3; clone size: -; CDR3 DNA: TGTGCCAGCAGCTTAGGGCCAGGACAGGGGACAGATACGCAGTATTTT; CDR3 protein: CASSLGPGQGTDTQYF
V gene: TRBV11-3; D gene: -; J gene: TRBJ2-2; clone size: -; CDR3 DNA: TGTGCCAGCAGCGGGACTCCGAACACCGGGGAGCTGTTTTTT; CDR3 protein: CASSGTPNTGELFF
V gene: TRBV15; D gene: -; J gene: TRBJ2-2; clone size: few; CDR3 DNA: TGTGCCACCAGCAGAGATAGCGCCGGGGAGCTGTTTTTT; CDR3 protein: CATSRDSAGELFF
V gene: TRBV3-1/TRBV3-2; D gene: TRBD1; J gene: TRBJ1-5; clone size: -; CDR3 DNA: TGTGCCAGCAGCCAGGGGACAGGCAATCAGCCCCAGCATTTT; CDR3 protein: CASSQGTGNQPQHF
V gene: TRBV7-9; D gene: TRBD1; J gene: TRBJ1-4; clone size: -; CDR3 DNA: TGTGCCAGCAGCTTGAGGCAGGGGGATGAAAAACTGTTTTTT; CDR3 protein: CASSLRQGDEKLFF
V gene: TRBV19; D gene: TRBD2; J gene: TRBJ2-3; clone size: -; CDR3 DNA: TGTGCCAGTAGTAACGGGAGGGCAGATACGCAGTATTTT; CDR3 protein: CASSNGRADTQYF
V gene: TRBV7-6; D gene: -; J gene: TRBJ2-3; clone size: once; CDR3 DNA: TGTGCCAGCAGCCTCGAGGGCACAGATACGCAGTATTTT; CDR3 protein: CASSLEGTDTQYF
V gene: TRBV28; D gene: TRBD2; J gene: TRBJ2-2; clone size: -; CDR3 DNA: TGTGCCAGCAGGGGAGGGGCGAACACCGGGGAGCTGTTTTTT; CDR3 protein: CASRGGANTGELFF
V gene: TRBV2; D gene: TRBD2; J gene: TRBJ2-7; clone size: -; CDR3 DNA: TGTGCCAGCATTCCTCCCGGGACTAACTCCTACGAGCAGTACTTC; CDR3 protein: CASIPPGTNSYEQYF
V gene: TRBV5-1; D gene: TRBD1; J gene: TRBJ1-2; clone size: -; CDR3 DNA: TGCGCCAGCAGCTTGGATACAGGGGAGGACTATGGCTACACCTTC; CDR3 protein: CASSLDTGEDYGYTF
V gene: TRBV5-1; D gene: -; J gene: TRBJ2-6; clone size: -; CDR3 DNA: TGCGCCAGCATGCGCGAGGGCGCCTCTGGGGCCAACGTCCTGACTTTC; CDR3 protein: CASMREGASGANVLTF
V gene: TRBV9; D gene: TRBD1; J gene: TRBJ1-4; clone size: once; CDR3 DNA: TGTGCCAGCAGCGTAACAGGACAGGGAAAAGAAAAACTGTTTTTT; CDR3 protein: CASSVTGQGKEKLFF
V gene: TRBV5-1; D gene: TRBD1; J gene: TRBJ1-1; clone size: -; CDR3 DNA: TGCGCCAGCAGCTTTTCGGGACAGGGGGACACTGAAGCTTTCTTT; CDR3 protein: CASSFSGQGDTEAFF
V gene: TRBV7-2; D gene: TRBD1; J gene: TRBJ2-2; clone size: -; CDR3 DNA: TGTGCCAGCAGCTTAGCGTGGGGACAGGGAGCCGGGGAGCTGTTTTTT; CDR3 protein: CASSLAWGQGAGELFF
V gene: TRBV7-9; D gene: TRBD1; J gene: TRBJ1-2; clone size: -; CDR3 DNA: TGTGCCAGCAGCTTGTCGGGACAGAACTATGGCTACACCTTC; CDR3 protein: CASSLSGQNYGYTF
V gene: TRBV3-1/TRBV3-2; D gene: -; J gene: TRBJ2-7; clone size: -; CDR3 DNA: TGTGCCAGCAGCCGAACGGAGGGCTACGAGCAGTACTTC; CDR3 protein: CASSRTEGYEQYF
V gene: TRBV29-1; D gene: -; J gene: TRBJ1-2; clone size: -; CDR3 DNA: TGCAGCGTTGGGACAGCCGACGGGCGCTATGGCTACACCTTC; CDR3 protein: CSVGTADGRYGYTF
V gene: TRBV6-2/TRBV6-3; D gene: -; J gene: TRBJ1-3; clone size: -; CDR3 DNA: TGTGCCAGCAGCCTCCTCTCTGGAAACACCATATATTTT; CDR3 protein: CASSLLSGNTIYF
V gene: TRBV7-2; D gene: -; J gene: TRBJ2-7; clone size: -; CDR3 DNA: TGTGCCAGCAGCCCGTTTCTGGGGCTCTCCTACGAGCAGTACTTC; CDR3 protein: CASSPFLGLSYEQYF
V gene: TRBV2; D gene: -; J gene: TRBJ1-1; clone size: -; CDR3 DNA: TGTGCCAGCAGGGCCGATTTGAACACTGAAGCTTTCTTT; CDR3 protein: CASRADLNTEAFF
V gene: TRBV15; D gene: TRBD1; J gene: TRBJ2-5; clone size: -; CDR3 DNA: TGTGCCACCAGCAGCCCCCGGGACAGGGGGAGGGAGACCCAGTACTTC; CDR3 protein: CATSSPRDRGRETQYF
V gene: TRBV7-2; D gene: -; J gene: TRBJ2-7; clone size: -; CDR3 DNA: TGTGCCAGCAGCTTACTATCGGTACGATCCTACGAGCAGTACTTC; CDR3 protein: CASSLLSVRSYEQYF
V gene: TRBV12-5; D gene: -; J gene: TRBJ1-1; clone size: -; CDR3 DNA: TGTGCTAGTGGTTTGGATTGGGGGGCTGAAGCTTTCTTT; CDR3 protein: CASGLDWGAEAFF
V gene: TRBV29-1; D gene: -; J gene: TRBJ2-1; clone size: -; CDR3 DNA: TGCAGCGGGGGGCGGAATGAGCAGTTCTTC; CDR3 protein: CSGGRNEQFF
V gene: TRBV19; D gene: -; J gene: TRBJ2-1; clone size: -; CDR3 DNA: TGTGCCAGCGCGGGACAGTCCAATGAGCAGTTCTTC; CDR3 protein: CASAGQSNEQFF
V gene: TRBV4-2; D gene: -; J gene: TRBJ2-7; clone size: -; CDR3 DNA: TGTGCCAGCAGCCAAGGAACAGGGAGCTCCTACGAGCAGTACTTC; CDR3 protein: CASSQGTGSSYEQYF
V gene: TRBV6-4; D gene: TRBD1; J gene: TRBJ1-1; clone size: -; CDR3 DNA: TGTGCCAGCACTCCCCACTCAGGGGGCTCAAGTGAAGCTTTCTTT; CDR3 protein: CASTPHSGGSSEAFF
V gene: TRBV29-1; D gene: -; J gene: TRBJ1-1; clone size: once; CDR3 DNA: TGCAGCGTCCGATGGACGAGGGGGACTGAAGCTTTCTTT; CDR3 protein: CSVRWTRGTEAFF
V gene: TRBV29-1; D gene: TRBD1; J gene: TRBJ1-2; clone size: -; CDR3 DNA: TGCAGCGTAGGGGGCGGCTATGGCTACACCTTC; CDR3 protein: CSVGGGYGYTF